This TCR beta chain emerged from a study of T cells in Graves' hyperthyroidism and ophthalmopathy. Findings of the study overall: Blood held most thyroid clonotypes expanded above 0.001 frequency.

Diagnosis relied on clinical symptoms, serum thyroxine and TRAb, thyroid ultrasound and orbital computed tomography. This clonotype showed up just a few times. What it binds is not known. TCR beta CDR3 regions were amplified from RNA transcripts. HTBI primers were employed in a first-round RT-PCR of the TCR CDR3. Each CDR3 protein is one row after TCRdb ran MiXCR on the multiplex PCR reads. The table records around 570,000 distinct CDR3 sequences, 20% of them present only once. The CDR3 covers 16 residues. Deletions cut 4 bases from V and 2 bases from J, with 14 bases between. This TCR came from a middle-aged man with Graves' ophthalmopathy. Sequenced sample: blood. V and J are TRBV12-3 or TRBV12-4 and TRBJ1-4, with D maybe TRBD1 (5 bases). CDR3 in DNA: TGTGCCAGCAGTTCAATTGGGGGAATGACTAATGAAAAACTGTTTTTT. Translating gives CASSSIGGMTNEKLFF.